These 29 T cell receptor beta chains were all obtained from the same sample, sequenced in a study of T cells expressing NK-cell markers. TCRdb re-called the 5' RACE reads; one entry per CDR3 protein, DNA not given. This sample contains 300,000 to 500,000 distinct CDR3 sequences. Source material: blood T cells: a sorted CD56 or NKG2C T cell subset, CD4+ or CD8+ T cells, or bulk PBMC T cells (not recorded which). The receptor source for this set is a woman aged 45-65 years in good health.

The rearrangement uses TRBV2 and TRBJ2-5; TCRdb's D gene call, TRBD2, goes unchecked for lack of DNA. Germline lookup yields CDR1 SNHLY and CDR2 FYNNEI. The CDR3 has 14 residues. CDR3: CASRGLDTQETQYF.

The chain joins TRBV3-1 to TRBJ2-3. This CDR3 region has 16 residues. From germline, CDR1 is LGHDT and CDR2 YNNKEL (reference sequence). CDR3 loop: CASSQGVRRVTDTQYF.

The rearrangement links TRBV19 to TRBJ1-4; TCRdb proposes TRBD1, but this gene call is untestable without DNA. Germline-derived CDR1 and CDR2 are LNHDA and SQIVND (reference sequence). The CDR3 contains 14 residues. The CDR3 loop is CASSEGASGEKLFF.

The chain employs TRBV6-5 and TRBJ2-3; as DNA is missing, the TRBD1 call by TCRdb cannot be tested. Germline V gene data show CDR1 as MNHEY and CDR2 as SVGAGI. This CDR3 is 15 amino acids long. CDR3 sequence: CASSPAGQGTDTQYF.

The chain links TRBV29-1 to TRBJ2-1; TCRdb's D gene call, TRBD1, goes unchecked for lack of DNA. The CDR3 consists of 12 residues. CDR1 is SQVTM and CDR2 is ANQGSEA in the germline V gene. The CDR3 reads CSVWDRGSEQFF.

The rearrangement uses TRBV24-1 and TRBJ2-1. There are 14 residues in the CDR3. Germline V CDR1 and CDR2: KGHDR, SFDVKD. Here the CDR3 reads CATRSGSFYNEQFF.

This rearrangement joins TRBV12-3 or TRBV12-4 to TRBJ1-1. The CDR3 runs 17 residues. Here the CDR3 reads CASSLKGPLQGNTEAFF.

This chain uses TRBV6-4 with TRBJ2-5; no DNA is available, so the TRBD1 call from TCRdb remains unchecked. Germline V gene lookup returns CDR1 MRHNA and CDR2 SNTAGT. This CDR3 spans 16 amino acids. CDR3: CASSETNTGGMETQYF.

The chain couples TRBV6-1 to TRBJ2-5. Germline V CDR1 and CDR2: MNHNS, SASEGT. The CDR3 spans 12 residues. The CDR3 loop reads CASRRIQETQYF.

The chain employs TRBV10-1 and TRBJ2-7; the TCRdb D gene call, TRBD2, has no DNA to confirm it. This CDR3 is built from 15 residues. Looked up from germline, CDR1 is WNHNN and CDR2 is SYGVQD (reference sequence). The CDR3: CASSEHSSGDYEQYF.

CDR3 sequence: CASSQGRLAGGLQETQYF. This sequence joins TRBV14 and TRBJ2-5; TCRdb's D call, TRBD2, is unchecked because there is no DNA. The CDR3 totals 18 residues. Germline CDR1 and CDR2: SGHDN and FVKESK.

This chain links TRBV6-5 with TRBJ1-4; without DNA, the TCRdb call of TRBD1 cannot be checked. The germline gives CDR1 MNHEY, CDR2 SVGAGI. The CDR3 is made up of 14 amino acids. This CDR3 is CASSYSGGGEKLFF.

The gene calls are TRBV20-1 and TRBJ2-7; the TCRdb D gene call, TRBD2, has no DNA to confirm it. The CDR3 sequence is 14 residues long. Germline CDR1 and CDR2: DFQATT and SNEGSKA (reference sequence). Here the CDR3 reads CSALLRGTVYEQYF.

This chain joins TRBV10-2 and TRBJ2-1; TCRdb indicates TRBD2, and absent DNA this call remains unverified. Germline CDR1 is WSHSY and CDR2 is SAAADI. The CDR3 consists of 14 residues. The CDR3 spells CASTRTSGTHEQFF.

This sequence joins TRBV2 and TRBJ2-1; without DNA, the TCRdb call of TRBD1 cannot be checked. The CDR3 consists of 13 residues. Germline loops: CDR1 SNHLY, CDR2 FYNNEI. This CDR3 reads CASSGDTLNEQFF.

The chain is built from TRBV11-3 and TRBJ1-2. The germline CDR1 and CDR2 sequences are SGHNT and YENEEA. The CDR3 covers 15 residues. The CDR3 protein is CASTRIDEGHNGYTF.

CDR3 protein: CASSQPSSPPYNEQFF. The chain has TRBV4-1 and TRBJ2-1. The CDR3 extends over 16 amino acids. Germline assignment: CDR1 MGHRA and CDR2 YSYEKL.

The chain carries TRBV3-1 and TRBJ2-7; TCRdb proposes TRBD2, but this gene call is untestable without DNA. Per the germline V gene, CDR1 is LGHDT and CDR2 is YNNKEL (reference sequence). This CDR3 is built from 15 residues. CDR3 sequence reads: CASSQVAVGIHEQYF.

The rearrangement links TRBV20-1 to TRBJ2-3. Per the germline V gene, CDR1 is DFQATT and CDR2 is SNEGSKA (reference sequence). This CDR3 comprises 14 residues. The CDR3 sequence is CSAEVASGTDTQYF.

The chain carries TRBV21-1 and TRBJ2-5. TRBV21-1 represents a pseudogene. The CDR3 has 14 residues. The CDR3 here is CASSTSEGQETQYF.

The rearrangement links TRBV4-1 to TRBJ2-7; the TCRdb call, TRBD2, lacks DNA for checking. The V gene's germline CDR1 is MGHRA and CDR2 YSYEKL. The CDR3 has 14 amino acids. This chain's CDR3 is CASSPGLADYEQYF.

The rearrangement links TRBV30 to TRBJ2-7. This CDR3 has 14 residues. From germline, CDR1 is GTSNPN and CDR2 SVGIG (reference sequence). The chain's CDR3 is CAWSTLAGDYEQYF.

This chain joins TRBV4-1 and TRBJ1-6; lacking DNA, the TRBD1 call made by TCRdb goes unchecked. Germline V gives CDR1 MGHRA, CDR2 YSYEKL. This CDR3 has 15 residues. CDR3 region: CASSHAGQDAPPLHF.

V is TRBV7-9 and J is TRBJ1-2; TCRdb lists TRBD1, though no DNA is available to test this call. Germline CDR1 SEHNR, CDR2 FQNEAQ (reference sequence). CDR3 length equals 13 residues. The CDR3 is CASSPLSGVGYTF.

This chain joins TRBV12-3 or TRBV12-4 and TRBJ2-1; TCRdb gives TRBD2 as the D gene, but with no DNA this cannot be confirmed. The CDR3 runs to 16 residues. The CDR3 spells CASSLTSHRENNEQFF.

This chain connects TRBV20-1 to TRBJ2-7; the D call from TCRdb, TRBD2, cannot be confirmed without DNA. This CDR3 has 15 amino acids. Germline V gene sequence: CDR1 DFQATT, CDR2 SNEGSKA (reference sequence). The CDR3 here is CSARKGLAVSYEQYF.

The chain recombines TRBV7-6 with TRBJ2-2; TCRdb reports TRBD1, a call that lacks DNA to check it against. The germline V gene encodes CDR1 SGHVS and CDR2 FNYEAQ. The CDR3 consists of 18 residues. CDR3 in amino acids: CASSLGGDSAFYTGELFF.

The chain uses TRBV24-1 and TRBJ2-3; checking the TCRdb D call of TRBD1 is not possible without DNA. CDR1 and CDR2 from the germline V gene are KGHDR and SFDVKD. The CDR3 length is 16 residues. CDR3: CATSDLGTGRRDTQYF.

This chain links TRBV20-1 with TRBJ2-1. In germline, CDR1 is DFQATT, CDR2 SNEGSKA (reference sequence). There are 14 residues in the CDR3. The CDR3 loop is CSARHSLSYNEQFF.